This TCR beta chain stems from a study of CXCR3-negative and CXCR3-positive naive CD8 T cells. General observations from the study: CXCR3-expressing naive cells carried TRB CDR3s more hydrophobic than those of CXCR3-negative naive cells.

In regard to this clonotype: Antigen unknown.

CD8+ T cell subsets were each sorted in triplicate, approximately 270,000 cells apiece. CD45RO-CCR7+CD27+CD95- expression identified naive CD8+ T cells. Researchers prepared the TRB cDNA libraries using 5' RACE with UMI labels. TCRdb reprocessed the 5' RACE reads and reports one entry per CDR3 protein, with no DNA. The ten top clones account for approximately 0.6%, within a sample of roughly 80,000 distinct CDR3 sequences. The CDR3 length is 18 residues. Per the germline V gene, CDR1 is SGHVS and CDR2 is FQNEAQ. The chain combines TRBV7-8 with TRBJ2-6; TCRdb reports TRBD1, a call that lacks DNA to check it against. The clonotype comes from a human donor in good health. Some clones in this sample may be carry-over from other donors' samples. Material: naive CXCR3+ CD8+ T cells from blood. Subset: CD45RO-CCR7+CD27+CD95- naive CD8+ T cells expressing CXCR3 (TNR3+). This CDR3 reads CASSSPPGGGSGANVLTF.